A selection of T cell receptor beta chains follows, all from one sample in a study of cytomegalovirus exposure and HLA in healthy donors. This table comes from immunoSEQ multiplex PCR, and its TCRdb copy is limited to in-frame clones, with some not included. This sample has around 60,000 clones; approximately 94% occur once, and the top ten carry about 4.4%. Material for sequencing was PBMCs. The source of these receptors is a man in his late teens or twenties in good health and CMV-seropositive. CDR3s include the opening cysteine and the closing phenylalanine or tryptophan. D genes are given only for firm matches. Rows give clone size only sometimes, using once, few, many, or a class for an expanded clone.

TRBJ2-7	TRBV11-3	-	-	CASSWTWGREQYF
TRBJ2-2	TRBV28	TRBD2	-	CATGLAGGDTGELFF
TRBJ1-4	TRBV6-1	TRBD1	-	CASSDGQGAREKLFF
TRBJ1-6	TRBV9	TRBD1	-	CASSVDPGTVNSPLHF
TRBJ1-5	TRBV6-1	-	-	CASSEGLTVVQPQHF
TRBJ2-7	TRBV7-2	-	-	CASSLNGVISYEQYF
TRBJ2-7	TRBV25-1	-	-	CASSEYNRGYEQYF
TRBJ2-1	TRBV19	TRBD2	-	CASSDAGTNRFQFF
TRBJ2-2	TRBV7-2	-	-	CASSLVGHEGSGELFF
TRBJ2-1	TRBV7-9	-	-	CASSPDTVTFF
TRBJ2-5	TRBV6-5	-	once	CASSYHDTQETQYF
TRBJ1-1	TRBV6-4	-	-	CASRGGDGGTEAFF
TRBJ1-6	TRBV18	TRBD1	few	CASSPGTGANNSPLHF
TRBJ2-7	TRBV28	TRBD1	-	CASGTGGISSYEQYF
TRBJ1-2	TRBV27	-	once	CASSPRQSDGYTF
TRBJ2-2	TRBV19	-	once	CASSRLDTGELFF
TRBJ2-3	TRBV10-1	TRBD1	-	CASSLTGPDTQYF
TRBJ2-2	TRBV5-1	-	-	CASSPGGRPNTGELFF
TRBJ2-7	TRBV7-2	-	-	CASSRDTDYEQYF
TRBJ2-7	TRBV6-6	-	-	CASATGGYEQYF
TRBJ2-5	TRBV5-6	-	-	CASSLKAPQETQYF
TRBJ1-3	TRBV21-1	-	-	CASIEGGGPGNTIYF
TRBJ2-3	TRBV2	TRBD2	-	CASSEALLADASTDTQYF
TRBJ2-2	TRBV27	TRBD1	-	CASSPWTGGTAGELFF
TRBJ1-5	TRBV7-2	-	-	CASSFWDTNQPQHF
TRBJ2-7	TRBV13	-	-	CASSLGATAGEQYF
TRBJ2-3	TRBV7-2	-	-	CASSLVGRVADTQYF
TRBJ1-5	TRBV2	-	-	CASSSTENSNQPQHF
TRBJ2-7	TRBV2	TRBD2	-	CASSQTSGLTLSDEQYF
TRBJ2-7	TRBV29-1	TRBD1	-	CSVAGRQGAYEQYF
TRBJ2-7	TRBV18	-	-	CASSPRAEYEQYF
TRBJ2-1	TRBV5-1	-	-	CASSLGAGREYEQFF
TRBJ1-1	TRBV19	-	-	CASSGAGGRDTEAFF
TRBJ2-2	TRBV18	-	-	CASSPSRGMNTGELFF
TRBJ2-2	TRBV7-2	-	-	CASSPGVGTGELFF
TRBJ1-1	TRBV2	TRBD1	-	CASSDPKDRARTNTEAFF
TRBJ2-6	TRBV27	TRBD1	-	CASSSYRGPSSGANVLTF
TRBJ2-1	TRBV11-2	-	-	CASSLIRGEQFF
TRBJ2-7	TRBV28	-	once	CASSQGQNNYEQYF
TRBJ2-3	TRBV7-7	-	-	CASSQGNTDTQYF
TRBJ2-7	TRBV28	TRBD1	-	CATLDRLAHEQYF
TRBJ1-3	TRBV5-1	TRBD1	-	CASSSTGTGTTGNTIYF
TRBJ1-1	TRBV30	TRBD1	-	CAWSVSWTGRNTEAFF
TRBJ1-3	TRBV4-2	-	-	CASSQEDRSGNTIYF
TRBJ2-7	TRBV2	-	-	CASSDGGYEQYF
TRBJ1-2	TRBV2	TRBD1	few	CASSERGRNYGYTF
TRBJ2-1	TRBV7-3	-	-	CASSLGTQANEQFF